The entry below describes one T cell receptor beta chain. Its specific antigen is unknown. The cohort comprised fewer than 750 healthy bone marrow donors. All cohort members were sampled while nominally healthy, although unrecorded immune exposures were likely present. The donor was CMV seropositive and was included in the group of some 290 seropositive cohort members. Every donor gave a peripheral blood sample, and the peripheral blood mononuclear cells from that sample were used for TCR beta sequencing. The Qiagen DNeasy Blood Extraction Kit was used to extract genomic DNA from the blood cell samples. This entry is derived from a study of cytomegalovirus exposure and HLA in healthy donors (dated by TCRdb to about 2017). At the level of the whole study: In an earlier analysis of roughly 590 of the donors, approximately 260 Gb of sequence data and 120 million or so unique TCR beta sequences from roughly 200 million T cells were reported. Approximately 310 gigabases of sequencing data and approximately 85 million unique TCR sequences were included in an early release covering 550 to 650 HLA-typed donors. Of the 300 to 450 genotyped donors, 70% to 90% were placed in the genetic ancestry cluster associated with self-reported Caucasian donors. The aim of the study was to test whether cataloging public T cell receptors could identify signatures of past pathogen exposure. Using immunosequencing, the study profiled T cell repertoires from approximately 700 subjects and related those repertoires to cytomegalovirus serostatus. Along with the approximately 600-subject first cohort, a separate validation cohort of over a hundred different subjects was used. The study combined high-throughput TCR immunosequencing, statistical association of individual TCRs with disease status, and machine learning to predict cytomegalovirus infection status. A later analysis re-examined previously published TCR beta repertoires from more than 600 donors and added high-resolution HLA genotyping to investigate patterns of TCR occurrence. The later analysis used no new phenotypic data to find candidate immune exposures, relying instead on TCR beta sequences and their occurrence across donors. An earlier analysis of roughly 580 of the donors used high-throughput TCR beta sequencing to judge whether each TCR beta V gene segment behaved as functional or pseudogenic. Donor age, sex, ethnicity and CMV serostatus were collected together with the repertoire data. A later genetic analysis used genome-wide SNP genotypes for about 65% of the 666 donors, treating that subset as a discovery cohort. All discovery cohort repertoires had been generated using a single sequencing platform. Class I and class II HLA loci were covered by the typing at four-digit resolution. The number of donors typed differed by locus, with 629-630 for A, B, C, DRB1 and DQB1, 522 for DQA1, over 600 for DPA1, and about 450 for DPB1. About five DR-DQ haplotypes were treated as single units for association and clustering because of strong linkage in the cohort. Among a few hundred genotyped donors of the cohort, an average of roughly 240,000 unique TCR beta nucleotide sequences were sequenced per donor, around 20% of them non-productive. General findings and caveats noted by the study authors: Specific HLA alleles were associated with roughly 17,000 TCR beta sequences at a false discovery rate of 0.05 in a later analysis. Linkage disequilibrium might explain the correlated functional status among segregating V segments, but an unknown experimental factor could not be ruled out. In a later analysis, HLA-associated TCR beta chains showed more clonal expansion and lower generation probabilities than non-associated chains that were equally common. CMV serostatus was the only immune exposure information available for the cohort. Roughly uniform sequencing depth across donors was assumed in presence/absence analyses, although this assumption may not hold. A later genetic analysis reported fewer N-insertions in productive TCRs among donors in an Asian-associated ancestry cluster than the roughly 670-donor mean. A cluster of highly shared sequence variants was judged likely to represent a technical artifact of the sequencing pipeline. The cohort was sequenced for TCR beta chains only, and without alpha or paired-chain data the features that could be detected were limited. In vitro tests confirmed that three of the cytomegalovirus-associated TCR beta chains recognize cytomegalovirus antigens. A further reported finding was that TCR beta sequences accurately predicted the HLA-A and HLA-B alleles for most subjects in the first cohort. A total of fewer than 200 TCR beta chains were listed by the study as associated with cytomegalovirus. Most CMV-associated TCR beta chains appeared to be HLA-restricted in a later analysis, and the HLA associations seemed to be driven largely by CMV exposure. HLA typing was unavailable for some donors at each locus, so association tests used only the typed subset. In an earlier analysis of some 640 of the donors, most TCR beta V segments were observed in productive rearrangements about 90% or about 30% of the time, broadly matching IMGT annotations. A later analysis reported that several top co-occurrence clusters appeared linked to parvovirus B19, influenza, CMV and Epstein-Barr virus. In a later genetic analysis, a missense DCLRE1C variant was associated with V-gene and J-gene trimming of TCR beta chains, and the association was replicated in an independent cohort. The 87-base-pair reads could not distinguish some IMGT-functional V segments, including TRBV6-2 and TRBV6-3, so those segments were excluded. When HLA alleles, especially DR and DQ, strongly co-occurred, TCR associations were difficult to assign to individual alleles. The classifier was reported to diagnose cytomegalovirus status with high specificity and sensitivity in both the original cohort and the validation cohort. In a later analysis, the rate of TCR association differed among HLA loci, with DRB1 alleles having the most associated TCRs and HLA-C alleles having the fewest. Because counts were too low, under 20 rarely observed V segments, including chromosome 9 orphons, were left out of the earlier analysis of 500 to 650 of the donors. Most TCR sequences were observed very rarely across donors, whereas some public TCRs were present in many individuals. According to the authors, the approach could potentially be generalized to other disease states and immunological phenotypes.

Receptors were amplified or captured by the immunoSEQ multiplex PCR assay. The multiplex PCR relied on a mix of 60 forward primers for TCR Vbeta segments and 13 reverse primers for TCR Jbeta segments. The CDR3 region of rearranged TCR beta genes was amplified from genomic DNA with a multiplex PCR assay. Amplified TCR beta libraries were sequenced as 87-base-pair reads on the Illumina HiSeq System. From the authors' description of their analysis: A later analysis counted about 76 million unique TCR beta chains across the 690 or so repertoires, and roughly 9.9 million of these chains were shared by at least two donors. Raw reads were error-corrected and collapsed into unique sequences by a nearest-neighbor algorithm in which closely related sequences were merged to remove PCR and sequencing errors. CDR3 sequences were aligned to IMGT reference sequences to assign V, D and J gene segments. Each retained sequence needed at least a six-nucleotide match to both a V gene segment and a J gene segment. A rearrangement counted as productive if the CDR3 had no stop codons and remained in frame with V and J, and every other rearrangement counted as non-productive. CDR3 was defined by IMGT convention, running from the second conserved V-encoded cysteine to the conserved J-encoded phenylalanine. Sequences without an unambiguous match to a single V gene segment were excluded from the earlier analysis of approximately 560 of the donors. An earlier analysis of 587 of the donors called V segments functional above 56.7% productive rearrangements and segregating when the between-donor standard deviation exceeded 5%. A statistical classification framework was developed to diagnose cytomegalovirus status using the catalog of TCR beta chain sequences. V and J gene assignment, in a later analysis, came from comparing TCR nucleotide sequences with IMGT/GENE-DB human TR gene sequences. Using the TCRdist pipeline, a later analysis assigned CDR3 sequences along with most-parsimonious VDJ recombination scenarios. A later analysis defined each TCR beta chain by its CDR3 amino acid sequence plus V-gene family, and excluded reads lacking a unique V-gene family. As a way to deal with suspected cross-contamination and a sequencing artifact, a later analysis dropped 450 to 600 nucleotide sequences that were highly shared and had low generation probability. A later analysis calculated a clonal expansion index for each public chain from normalized within-repertoire ranks of inferred template counts. A later analysis computed generation probabilities with a VDJ recombination model fitted to out-of-frame rearrangements, and checked the results against IGoR. In a later analysis, hypergeometric tests were used to score TCR-TCR, TCR-HLA and TCR-CMV co-occurrence, with a repertoire-size bias correction applied to TCR pairs. To estimate false discovery rates, a later analysis permuted the HLA or CMV assignments 20 times. In a later analysis, co-occurring TCRs were grouped using DBSCAN, and TCRdist sequence similarity was added for clustering within HLA-allele-positive subsets. Co-occurrence clustering excluded repertoires with fewer than 30,000 or more than 120,000 public chains, plus five with anomalous nucleotide sharing. TCRdb took over this immuneACCESS table, retaining in-frame rearrangements with V and J assigned. Such tables are incomplete; in checked studies, under half of the missing clones stem from an unresolved V gene, and the remainder is unexplained. D and trimming were read from the DNA, whereas the V and J calls and clone size are those reported in that table. This sample's table has entries for about 51,000 clones. Of the sample, roughly 26% is held by the ten largest clones.

Via the germline V gene, CDR1 is MDHEN and CDR2 SYDVKM. Counted from cysteine to phenylalanine, this CDR3 has 15 amino acids. Only the CDR3 region is kept as DNA, spanning 45 bases read in frame from base 1. V trim: 5 bases; J trim: 2 bases; unmatched bases: 4. The sample consisted of PBMCs. Recombination joined TRBV28 with TRBJ2-2; 8 nucleotides in the junction match TRBD2. This clonotype was obtained from a man in his forties in good health and CMV-seropositive. The nucleotides read TGTGCCAGCAGTCCAGCGGGAGATAACACCGGGGAGCTGTTTTTT. This translates into CASSPAGDNTGELFF.